Listed below are T cell receptor beta chains from one sample, sequenced in a study of shared clonotypes between healthy human individuals. This table comes from immunoSEQ multiplex PCR, and its TCRdb copy is limited to in-frame clones, with some not included. The sample carries around 2.5 million clones, over 85% recorded once. The sample comprised naive CD4+ T cells from PBMCs. The receptors originated from a man between 18 and 29 years old in good health. Some clones in this sample may be carry-over from other donors' samples. Both conserved end residues are part of each CDR3. A D gene is named only where the DNA matches it firmly. Some rows mark clone size as missing; the rest say once, few, many or name a class of expanded clone.

CDR3aa	CDR3nt	v_gene	j_gene	abundance	d_gene
CASSERQGLKRKGNTEAFF	TGTGCCAGCAGCGAGAGACAGGGGTTGAAAAGAAAGGGGAACACTGAAGCTTTCTTT	TRBV27	TRBJ1-1	-	TRBD1
CASSVAFLAGAFGGELFF	TGTGCCAGCAGCGTAGCATTCCTAGCGGGAGCTTTTGGCGGGGAGCTGTTTTTT	TRBV9	TRBJ2-2	-	TRBD2
CASSLGFGLGRREETQYF	TGTGCCAGCAGCTTAGGTTTCGGACTGGGGCGCCGGGAAGAGACCCAGTACTTC	TRBV11-2	TRBJ2-5	once	-
CASSSQGASYNEQFF	TGTGCCAGTAGTAGTCAGGGGGCATCCTACAATGAGCAGTTCTTC	TRBV19	TRBJ2-1	-	TRBD1
CASTRLGQYF	TGTGCCAGCACCCGGTTGGGGCAGTATTTT	TRBV28	TRBJ2-3	-	-
CASSGPRGLSTDTQYF	TGTGCCAGCAGTGGACCTCGAGGCCTTAGCACAGATACGCAGTATTTT	TRBV7-9	TRBJ2-3	-	-
CASRAGTGSGNTIYF	TGTGCCAGCAGAGCCGGGACAGGCTCTGGAAACACCATATATTTT	TRBV2	TRBJ1-3	-	TRBD1
CASSLDSRGQETQYF	TGTGCCAGCAGCTTGGACTCCCGGGGGCAGGAGACCCAGTACTTC	TRBV5-4	TRBJ2-5	-	-
CASSQATDTQYF	TGCGCCAGCAGCCAAGCCACAGATACGCAGTATTTT	TRBV4-3	TRBJ2-3	-	-
CASSRTGPGKTQYF	TGTGCCAGCAGCCGAACTGGACCGGGGAAGACCCAGTACTTC	TRBV7-2	TRBJ2-5	-	-
CASSPRDKASYEQYF	TGTGCCAGCAGCCCACGGGACAAAGCTTCCTACGAGCAGTACTTC	TRBV9	TRBJ2-7	-	-
CASSEVRSNQPQHF	TGTGCCAGCAGTGAGGTCAGGAGCAATCAGCCCCAGCATTTT	TRBV2	TRBJ1-5	-	-
CASSVGLAGVQNEQFF	TGTGCCAGCAGCGTCGGACTAGCGGGAGTACAGAATGAGCAGTTCTTC	TRBV11-3	TRBJ2-1	-	TRBD2
CASSLRMGGPSTDTQYF	TGTGCCAGCAGCTTAAGAATGGGCGGGCCTAGCACAGATACGCAGTATTTT	TRBV7-2	TRBJ2-3	once	-
CASSARTGAEAFF	TGTGCCAGCAGTGCACGGACAGGGGCTGAAGCTTTCTTT	TRBV6-6	TRBJ1-1	once	TRBD1
CASSLVAGRTDTQYF	TGCGCCAGCAGCTTGGTTGCGGGGCGCACAGATACGCAGTATTTT	TRBV5-1	TRBJ2-3	-	-
CASSSETPGDDGYTF	TGTGCCAGCTCATCCGAAACCCCGGGGGACGATGGCTACACCTTC	TRBV18	TRBJ1-2	-	-
CASSGDTSREQYF	TGTGCCAGCAGTGGGGACACCTCGCGCGAGCAGTACTTC	TRBV2	TRBJ2-7	-	-
CASRNSGANNNEQFF	TGTGCCAGCAGAAATAGCGGGGCGAATAACAATGAGCAGTTCTTC	TRBV6-6	TRBJ2-1	-	TRBD2
CASSPLGEATEAFF	TGCGCCAGCAGCCCACTTGGGGAGGCCACTGAAGCTTTCTTT	TRBV5-1	TRBJ1-1	once	-
CASSQPFAGTGVGEQYF	TGTGCCAGCAGCCAACCTTTTGCCGGGACAGGGGTAGGCGAGCAGTACTTC	TRBV4-2	TRBJ2-7	-	TRBD1
CAWDREGTEAFF	TGTGCCTGGGACCGGGAGGGCACTGAAGCTTTCTTT	TRBV30	TRBJ1-1	few	-
CASSQGSGLNEQFF	TGCGCCAGCAGTCAGGGATCCGGCCTTAATGAGCAGTTCTTC	TRBV5-1	TRBJ2-1	-	-
CASSGAGADSYNEQFF	TGTGCCAGCAGCGGGGCGGGAGCGGACTCCTACAATGAGCAGTTCTTC	TRBV9	TRBJ2-1	once	TRBD2
CASSFPTGGTEAFF	TGTGCCAGCAGTTTTCCGACGGGGGGGACTGAAGCTTTCTTT	TRBV28	TRBJ1-1	-	-
CASSLVTRDSYEQYF	TGTGCCAGCAGTTTAGTCACGCGAGACTCCTACGAGCAGTACTTC	TRBV28	TRBJ2-7	-	-
CASSYGGKSTGELFF	TGTGCCAGCAGTTACGGCGGGAAATCGACCGGGGAGCTGTTTTTT	TRBV6-5	TRBJ2-2	-	-
CASSLGLETQYF	TGCGCCAGCAGCTTGGGTCTAGAGACCCAGTACTTC	TRBV5-1	TRBJ2-5	few	-
CASSTTSGAYNEQFF	TGTGCCAGCAGCACTACTAGTGGAGCCTACAATGAGCAGTTCTTC	TRBV5-4	TRBJ2-1	-	-
CASSFRQGGQTQYF	TGTGCCAGCAGCTTTAGACAGGGGGGCCAGACCCAGTACTTC	TRBV7-7	TRBJ2-5	-	TRBD1
CASKYSGQGNTEAFF	TGTGCCAGCAAGTACTCGGGACAGGGGAACACTGAAGCTTTCTTT	TRBV6-4	TRBJ1-1	-	TRBD1